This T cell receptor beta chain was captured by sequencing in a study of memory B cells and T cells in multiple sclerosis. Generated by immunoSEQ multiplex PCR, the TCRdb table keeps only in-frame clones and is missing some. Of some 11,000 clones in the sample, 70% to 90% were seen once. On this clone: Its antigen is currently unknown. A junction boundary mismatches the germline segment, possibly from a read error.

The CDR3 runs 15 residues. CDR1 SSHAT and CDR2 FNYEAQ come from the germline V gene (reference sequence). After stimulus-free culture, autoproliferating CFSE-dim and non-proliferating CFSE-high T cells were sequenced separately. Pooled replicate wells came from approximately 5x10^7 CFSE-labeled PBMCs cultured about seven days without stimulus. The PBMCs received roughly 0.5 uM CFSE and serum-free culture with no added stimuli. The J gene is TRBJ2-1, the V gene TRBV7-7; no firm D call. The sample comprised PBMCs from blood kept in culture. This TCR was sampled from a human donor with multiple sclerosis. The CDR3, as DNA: TGTGCTAGCAGCTTAGGCCCCGGCAGGAACAATGAGCAGTTCTTC. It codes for CASSLGPGRNNEQFF.